What follows are 32 T cell receptor beta chains derived from one specimen sequenced in a study of cytomegalovirus exposure and HLA in healthy donors. 60 Vbeta and 13 Jbeta primers were used in PCR. This table comes from immunoSEQ multiplex PCR, and its TCRdb copy is limited to in-frame clones, with some not included. This sample has approximately 130,000 clones; roughly 73% occur once, and the top ten carry roughly 1.1%. The sequenced material came from PBMCs. All receptors derive from a male donor in good health and CMV-seronegative.

V gene TRBV7-9 combines with J gene TRBJ1-1; the match to TRBD1 covers 9 bases. Germline CDR1 SEHNR, CDR2 FQNEAQ (reference sequence). Trimming cost V 5 bases and J 0 bases; bases outside gene matches: 7. The CDR3 contains 16 residues. In DNA, the CDR3 is TGTGCCAGCAGCCCGGAGGACAGGGGAGTGAACACTGAAGCTTTCTTT. Translation: CASSPEDRGVNTEAFF.

The CDR3, as DNA: TGCGCCAGCAGTGGCACAGGGGCTCAGCCCCAGCATTTT. Its translation is CASSGTGAQPQHF. The rearrangement uses TRBV10-1 and TRBJ1-5; 7 nucleotides line up with TRBD1. Germline V CDR1 and CDR2: WNHNN, SYGVQD (reference sequence). The V and J ends lost 4 bases and 6 bases, in that order; junction bases with no gene match: 3. This CDR3 has 13 residues.

The chain recombines TRBV29-1 with TRBJ1-2; weak D call: TRBD1 (6 bases). The V and J ends lost 5 bases and 3 bases respectively, with 34 bases between them. CDR1 is SQVTM and CDR2 is ANQGSEA in the germline V gene. The CDR3 is 20 amino acids. The CDR3 nucleotides read TGCAGCGTTCTACCCAGGCCGCCGGTCCGGGACACACAGTACGACTATGGCTACACCTTC. Encoded protein: CSVLPRPPVRDTQYDYGYTF.

This clone was seen a single time. Within the sample, other DNA sequences also encode this same CDR3. J is TRBJ2-3 and V is TRBV18; 11 bases align to TRBD2. From germline, CDR1 is KGHSH and CDR2 LQKENI. CDR3 length: 16 residues. V lost 1 base to trimming and J lost 4 bases; unmatched junction nucleotides: 4. CDR3 sequence (DNA): TGTGCCAGCTCACCACGTACTAGCGGGGGCGCAGATACGCAGTATTTT. Encoded protein: CASSPRTSGGADTQYF.

V and J are TRBV30 and TRBJ2-7; 9 nucleotides line up with TRBD1. The trim removed 5 bases at V and 2 bases at J, leaving 4 bases unmatched. Germline V gives CDR1 GTSNPN, CDR2 SVGIG (reference sequence). CDR3 size: 13 residues. The DNA for the CDR3 is TGTGCCTGGGACAGGGGGGAAACCTACGAGCAGTACTTC. Encoded protein: CAWDRGETYEQYF.

The chain uses TRBV9 and TRBJ2-3; D perhaps matches TRBD2 (5 bases). The CDR3 has 14 amino acids. Trimming stripped 1 base from V and 1 base from J, with 7 bases between. The germline gives CDR1 SGDLS, CDR2 YYNGEE. CDR3 amino acids: CASSVPGGTDTQYF. The CDR3 DNA sequence: TGTGCCAGCAGCGTACCCGGGGGCACAGATACGCAGTATTTT.

This clone was seen a handful of times. The V and J genes are TRBV10-3 and TRBJ1-1; D possibly corresponds to TRBD1 (6 bases). CDR1 is ENHRY and CDR2 is SYGVKD in the germline V gene. The ends were cut back, 5 bases at V and 2 bases at J, with 15 bases in the middle. The CDR3 loop spans 15 amino acids. The CDR3 DNA sequence: TGTGCCATCAGTTCAACAGGGTTTTTCAACACTGAAGCTTTCTTT. It codes for CAISSTGFFNTEAFF.

The chain has TRBV5-1 and TRBJ2-5; a possible D gene is TRBD1 (5 bases). Germline V gives CDR1 SGHRS, CDR2 YFSETQ. CDR3 length: 15 residues. The ends were cut back, 4 bases at V and 4 bases at J, with 17 bases in the middle. CDR3 loop: CASSEVFLGAETQYF. CDR3 nucleotides: TGCGCCAGCAGCGAGGTATTTCTTGGGGCAGAGACCCAGTACTTC.

The chain has TRBV27 and TRBJ1-5; D gene ambiguous. This CDR3 comprises 15 residues. Between the trimmed V and J ends, which lost 2 bases and 3 bases, there was a span of 11 bases. Per germline, CDR1 MNHEY and CDR2 SMNVEV (reference sequence). CDR3 region: CASSLRGNPNQPQHF. The CDR3 nucleotides are TGTGCCAGCAGTTTACGAGGGAACCCCAATCAGCCCCAGCATTTT.

The chain has TRBV7-9 and TRBJ2-5; D ambiguous. The ends were cut back, 0 bases at V and 4 bases at J, with 9 bases in the middle. Germline V lookup: CDR1 SEHNR, CDR2 FQNEAQ (reference sequence). This CDR3 is built from 14 residues. The CDR3 DNA is TGTGCCAGCAGCTTAGCGAGCGTACGAGAGACCCAGTACTTC. The encoded protein is CASSLASVRETQYF. The full variable domain, completed using reference TRBV7-9 and TRBJ2-5, is DTGVSQNPRHKITKRGQNVTFRCDPISEHNRLYWYRQTLGQGPEFLTYFQNEAQLEKSRLLSDRFSAERPKGSFSTLEIQRTEQGDSAMYLCASSLASVRETQYFGPGTRLLVL.

The chain recombines TRBV4-1 with TRBJ2-7; no reliable D call. Germline CDR1 and CDR2: MGHRA and YSYEKL. Trimming took 0 bases from V and 4 from J, leaving 7 bases between them. CDR3 size: 13 residues. The CDR3 is CASSQDLGYEQYF. For the CDR3, the DNA is TGCGCCAGCAGCCAAGATCTAGGTTACGAGCAGTACTTC.

V usage is TRBV7-6 and J usage is TRBJ1-5, with a possible D match to TRBD1 (5 bases). Trimming left V 5 bases short and J 6 bases short, with 17 bases between. Germline V lookup: CDR1 SGHVS, CDR2 FNYEAQ. The CDR3 is 15 amino acids. CDR3 residues: CASSPGGVISQPQHF. The DNA for the CDR3 is TGTGCCAGCAGCCCCGGGGGGGTGATAAGTCAGCCCCAGCATTTT.

V is TRBV29-1 and J is TRBJ2-3, with 8 bases that match TRBD1. Trimming removed 3 bases from V and 6 bases from J; junction bases left unmatched: 5. This CDR3 is 13 amino acids long. Looked up from germline, CDR1 is SQVTM and CDR2 is ANQGSEA. CDR3 region: CSVDGQGMDTQYF. The CDR3 nucleotides read TGCAGCGTTGATGGACAGGGAATGGATACGCAGTATTTT.

This chain connects TRBV5-1 to TRBJ2-7; 7 bases are shared with TRBD1. CDR3 length: 13 amino acids. Trimming removed 4 bases from V and 5 bases from J; junction bases left unmatched: 6. CDR1 SGHRS and CDR2 YFSETQ come from the germline V gene. CDR3 loop: CASSVPTGHEQYF. CDR3 sequence (DNA): TGCGCCAGCAGCGTCCCGACAGGGCACGAGCAGTACTTC.

The chain carries TRBV5-6 and TRBJ1-6; unclear D gene. Trimming stripped 1 base from V and 8 bases from J, with 7 bases between. CDR1 SGHDT and CDR2 YYEEEE come from the germline V gene. CDR3 length: 13 amino acids. This CDR3 reads CASSLLRDSPLHF. DNA of the CDR3: TGTGCCAGCAGCTTGTTGAGAGATTCACCCCTCCACTTT.

The CDR3 coding sequence is TGTGCCAGCAGCCAGAGACTAGCGGGGGGGAGCACAGATACGCAGTATTTT. Its protein is CASSQRLAGGSTDTQYF. The genes are TRBV5-4 and TRBJ2-3; TRBD2 matches at 14 bases. Germline CDR1 reads SGHNT; CDR2 reads YYREEE (reference sequence). This CDR3 is built from 17 residues. V was pared by 4 bases and J by 0 bases, with 4 bases of the junction left unmatched.

The rearrangement links TRBV5-1 to TRBJ2-5; 9 nucleotides align to TRBD1. This CDR3 is 15 amino acids long. Germline V gene lookup returns CDR1 SGHRS and CDR2 YFSETQ. J lost 2 bases, V lost 1 base, and 3 bases had no gene match. The CDR3 loop is CASSLFGTGQETQYF. The CDR3 bases are TGCGCCAGCAGCTTGTTCGGGACAGGGCAAGAGACCCAGTACTTC.

The V call is TRBV30, the J call TRBJ1-1; 8 bases map to TRBD1. The CDR3 sequence is 13 residues long. V lost 1 base, J lost 5 bases, and 3 bases stayed unmatched. The germline V gene has CDR1 GTSNPN and CDR2 SVGIG (reference sequence). CDR3 region: CAWSGQGWTEAFF. As DNA, the CDR3 is TGTGCCTGGAGTGGACAGGGGTGGACTGAAGCTTTCTTT. The full variable domain, its missing parts supplied by reference TRBV30 and TRBJ1-1, is SQTIHQWPATLVQPVGSPLSLECTVEGTSNPNLYWYRQAAGRGLQLLFYSVGIGQISSEVPQNLSASRPQDRQFILSSKKLLLSDSGFYLCAWSGQGWTEAFFGQGTRLTVV.

This clone was picked up one time. This chain joins TRBV7-2 and TRBJ2-2; 10 positions agree with TRBD2. Looked up from germline, CDR1 is SGHTA and CDR2 is FQGNSA. This CDR3 is 17 amino acids long. Trimming cost V 5 bases and J 4 bases; bases outside gene matches: 10. The CDR3 sequence is CASSLTKRGGLTGELFF. Here the CDR3 DNA reads TGTGCCAGCAGCCTGACTAAGCGGGGGGGCCTCACCGGGGAGCTGTTTTTT. Full variable domain (remainder filled in from reference TRBV7-2 and TRBJ2-2): GAGVSQSPSNKVTEKGKDVELRCDPISGHTALYWYRQSLGQGLEFLIYFQGNSAPDKSGLPSDRFSAERTGGSVSTLTIQRTQQEDSAVYLCASSLTKRGGLTGELFFGEGSRLTVL.

This clone was observed a handful of times. The chain has TRBV4-1 and TRBJ1-1, with D unclear. Germline CDR1 reads MGHRA; CDR2 reads YSYEKL. The CDR3 consists of 15 residues. The V and J ends lost 1 base and 4 bases respectively, with 13 bases between them. The CDR3 nucleotides are TGCGCCAGCAGCCAAGGAGCAGGAGGGTTCACTGAAGCTTTCTTT. As protein: CASSQGAGGFTEAFF.

This chain joins TRBV19 and TRBJ2-6; tentatively, D is TRBD2 (5 bases). This CDR3 spans 18 amino acids. V gave up 5 bases and J gave up 0 bases, with 17 bases separating them. Looked up from germline, CDR1 is LNHDA and CDR2 is SQIVND (reference sequence). CDR3 DNA: TGTGCCAGTAGTCCCCGCGGAGGTCCCCACTCTGGGGCCAACGTCCTGACTTTC. As protein: CASSPRGGPHSGANVLTF.

The chain has TRBV19 and TRBJ1-5; the D gene is possibly TRBD1 (5 bases). The germline V gene has CDR1 LNHDA and CDR2 SQIVND (reference sequence). Trimming removed 6 bases from V and 6 bases from J, with 18 bases in between. The CDR3 loop spans 15 amino acids. This CDR3 is CASSMGQRQVQPQHF. The CDR3 DNA sequence: TGTGCCAGTAGCATGGGGCAACGGCAAGTTCAGCCCCAGCATTTT.

The chain uses TRBV6-5 and TRBJ1-4; the D gene is possibly TRBD1 (6 bases). Trimming removed 0 bases from V and 6 bases from J, with 14 bases in between. The CDR3 is 16 residues long. In germline, CDR1 is MNHEY, CDR2 SVGAGI. This CDR3 is CASSYSSGQGHEKLFF. DNA of the CDR3: TGTGCCAGCAGTTACTCTTCCGGGCAGGGGCATGAAAAACTGTTTTTT.

The rearrangement uses TRBV4-3 and TRBJ1-1; unclear D gene. V was cut by 6 bases and J by 9 bases, with 11 bases left in between. The CDR3 contains 11 residues. Per the germline V gene, CDR1 is LGHNA and CDR2 is YSLEER. The CDR3 loop is CASRNRQKAFF. The CDR3 nucleotides read TGCGCCAGCAGGAACAGACAAAAAGCTTTCTTT.

V and J are TRBV5-1 and TRBJ2-7; 12 positions agree with TRBD1. Germline V gene data show CDR1 as SGHRS and CDR2 as YFSETQ. The CDR3 is made up of 17 amino acids. V shed 0 bases, J shed 5 bases, and the junction held 9 bases outside the gene matches. The CDR3 nucleotides are TGCGCCAGCAGCTTGGCCTTCGGGACAGGGGGCAGCGACGAGCAGTACTTC. Its protein product is CASSLAFGTGGSDEQYF.

With regard to this clone: A junction boundary mismatches the germline segment, possibly from a read error. The chain has TRBV7-9 and TRBJ1-2; 7 bases match TRBD1. The CDR3 is 12 residues long. The germline CDR1 and CDR2 sequences are SEHNR and FQNEAQ (reference sequence). The CDR3 DNA reads TGTTCCAGCAGCCAGGGGGACTATGGCTACACCTTC. This encodes CSSSQGDYGYTF.

This sequence joins TRBV18 and TRBJ2-4, with D maybe TRBD2 (6 bases). The CDR3 has 16 amino acids. Trimming stripped 3 bases from V and 0 bases from J, with 12 bases between. Germline CDR1 KGHSH, CDR2 LQKENI. CDR3 residues: CASSPSLAVAKNIQYF. Here the CDR3 DNA reads TGTGCCAGCTCACCTTCACTAGCCGTAGCCAAAAACATTCAGTACTTC.

The chain is built from TRBV5-1 and TRBJ2-1; 13 nucleotides line up with TRBD2. This CDR3 is built from 17 residues. V trimming: 0 bases; J trimming: 7 bases; junction bases outside the gene matches: 7. Germline V lookup: CDR1 SGHRS, CDR2 YFSETQ. The chain's CDR3 is CASSLELAGGPGNEQFF. The CDR3 coding sequence is TGCGCCAGCAGCTTGGAACTAGCGGGGGGGCCGGGTAATGAGCAGTTCTTC.

The V call is TRBV13, the J call TRBJ2-6, with D uncertain. This CDR3 comprises 15 residues. Germline V gene data show CDR1 as PRHDT and CDR2 as FYEKMQ (reference sequence). V gave up 5 bases and J gave up 6 bases, with 14 bases separating them. The CDR3 spells CASSLERNEANVLTF. The DNA of the CDR3 is TGTGCCAGCAGCCTCGAGAGGAATGAGGCCAACGTCCTGACTTTC.

J is TRBJ1-5 and V is TRBV20-1; no clear D gene. Per the germline V gene, CDR1 is DFQATT and CDR2 is SNEGSKA (reference sequence). V was trimmed by 5 bases and J by 6 bases, leaving 5 bases between them. The CDR3 has 10 amino acids. The CDR3 here is CSAPRQPQHF. CDR3 DNA: TGCAGTGCTCCCCGTCAGCCCCAGCATTTT.

J is TRBJ2-5 and V is TRBV11-2, with D perhaps matching TRBD2 (6 bases). This CDR3 has 16 residues. Trimming cost V 2 bases and J 0 bases, with 13 bases left between them. Germline V CDR1 and CDR2: SGHAT, FQNNGV. CDR3 loop: CASSLNSGSHQETQYF. In nucleotides, the CDR3 is TGTGCCAGCAGCTTAAATAGCGGCAGCCACCAAGAGACCCAGTACTTC.

The gene calls are TRBV19 and TRBJ2-7; 9 positions match TRBD1. This CDR3 spans 15 amino acids. The germline gives CDR1 LNHDA, CDR2 SQIVND (reference sequence). The V gene end was trimmed by 4 bases and the J gene end by 3 bases; junction bases not matched to a gene: 7. The CDR3 nucleotides are TGTGCCAGTAGTACGGCTTTGGGACAGGGCTACGAGCAGTACTTC. Protein product: CASSTALGQGYEQYF.